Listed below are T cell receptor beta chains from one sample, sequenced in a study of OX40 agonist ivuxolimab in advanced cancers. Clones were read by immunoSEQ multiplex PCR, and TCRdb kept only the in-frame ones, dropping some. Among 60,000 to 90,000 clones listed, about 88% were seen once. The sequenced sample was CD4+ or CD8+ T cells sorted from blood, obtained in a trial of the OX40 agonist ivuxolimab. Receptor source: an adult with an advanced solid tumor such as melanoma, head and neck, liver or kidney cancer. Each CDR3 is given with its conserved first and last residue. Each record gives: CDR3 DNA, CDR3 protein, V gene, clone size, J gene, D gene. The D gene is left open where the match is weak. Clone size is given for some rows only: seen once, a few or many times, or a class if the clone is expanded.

CDR3nt: TGTGCCAGCAGCTTAGTGGGACAGGGCTCCCACGAGCAGTACTTC; CDR3aa: CASSLVGQGSHEQYF; v_gene: TRBV7-9; abundance: NA; j_gene: TRBJ2-7; d_gene: TRBD1
CDR3nt: TGTGCCAGCAGCCAAGATACGGTGTCTAGCGGGGTTCGTCACTTC; CDR3aa: CASSQDTVSSGVRHF; v_gene: TRBV4-2; abundance: NA; j_gene: TRBJ2-4; d_gene: TRBD2
CDR3nt: TGTGCCAGCAGCTCGGGACACCACACAGATACGCAGTATTTT; CDR3aa: CASSSGHHTDTQYF; v_gene: TRBV7-3; abundance: NA; j_gene: TRBJ2-3; d_gene: NA
CDR3nt: TGTGCCAGCAGCCCTGTCGGGGTGAACACTGAAGCTTTCTTT; CDR3aa: CASSPVGVNTEAFF; v_gene: TRBV7-2; abundance: NA; j_gene: TRBJ1-1; d_gene: NA
CDR3nt: TGTGCCAGCAGCAGGGGAATCAATCAGCCCCAGCATTTT; CDR3aa: CASSRGINQPQHF; v_gene: TRBV28; abundance: NA; j_gene: TRBJ1-5; d_gene: NA
CDR3nt: TGTGCCAGCAGTGAGTGGGGGCGGAACACCGGGGAGCTGTTTTTT; CDR3aa: CASSEWGRNTGELFF; v_gene: TRBV25-1; abundance: NA; j_gene: TRBJ2-2; d_gene: NA
CDR3nt: TGTGCCAGCACCCGACCGGGTTTGGGGGAGACCCAGTACTTC; CDR3aa: CASTRPGLGETQYF; v_gene: TRBV6-5; abundance: NA; j_gene: TRBJ2-5; d_gene: NA
CDR3nt: TGTGCCAGCACTCCAAGGGTCTGGGGTCTGGAGCAGTTCTTC; CDR3aa: CASTPRVWGLEQFF; v_gene: TRBV27; abundance: NA; j_gene: TRBJ2-1; d_gene: NA
CDR3nt: TGTGCCAGCAGTTACGGCGGGGGGGAGGTTGAGCAGTACTTC; CDR3aa: CASSYGGGEVEQYF; v_gene: TRBV6-5; abundance: NA; j_gene: TRBJ2-7; d_gene: TRBD2
CDR3nt: TGTGCCAGCAGGATATCTACTGAAGCTTTCTTT; CDR3aa: CASRISTEAFF; v_gene: TRBV28; abundance: NA; j_gene: TRBJ1-1; d_gene: NA
CDR3nt: TGCGCCAGCAGCTACTCGTCAGGGTTGGACTCTGGGGCCAACGTCCTGACTTTC; CDR3aa: CASSYSSGLDSGANVLTF; v_gene: TRBV5-1; abundance: NA; j_gene: TRBJ2-6; d_gene: NA
CDR3nt: TGTGCCAGCATCCTACAGGGGGAAATCGGCAATGAGCAGTTCTTC; CDR3aa: CASILQGEIGNEQFF; v_gene: TRBV6-1; abundance: NA; j_gene: TRBJ2-1; d_gene: TRBD1
CDR3nt: TGTGCCAGCAGCAACAGGGGCCAACAAGAGACCCAGTACTTC; CDR3aa: CASSNRGQQETQYF; v_gene: TRBV21-1; abundance: NA; j_gene: TRBJ2-5; d_gene: NA
CDR3nt: TGCGCCAGCAGCCAAGAACGGGGGGCTCGGGGCTACACCTTC; CDR3aa: CASSQERGARGYTF; v_gene: TRBV4-3; abundance: NA; j_gene: TRBJ1-2; d_gene: NA
CDR3nt: TGCGCCAGCAGCCAAGGGACAGGCTACGAGCAGTACTTC; CDR3aa: CASSQGTGYEQYF; v_gene: TRBV4-3; abundance: NA; j_gene: TRBJ2-7; d_gene: TRBD1
CDR3nt: TGTGCCAGCAGTTACAAGCGGGGGGGCGGCTACAATGAGCAGTTCTTC; CDR3aa: CASSYKRGGGYNEQFF; v_gene: TRBV6-6; abundance: NA; j_gene: TRBJ2-1; d_gene: TRBD2
CDR3nt: TGTGCCAGTAGTATGGCCAGAAACTATGGCTACACCTTC; CDR3aa: CASSMARNYGYTF; v_gene: TRBV19; abundance: NA; j_gene: TRBJ1-2; d_gene: NA
CDR3nt: TGTGCCAGCAGGCGACATTTGGAAACCACCGGGGAGCTGTTTTTT; CDR3aa: CASRRHLETTGELFF; v_gene: TRBV6-5; abundance: NA; j_gene: TRBJ2-2; d_gene: NA
CDR3nt: TGTGCCTGGACTAGCGGGGCCGGGGAGACCCAGTACTTC; CDR3aa: CAWTSGAGETQYF; v_gene: TRBV30; abundance: once; j_gene: TRBJ2-5; d_gene: TRBD2
CDR3nt: TGTGCCAGCAGCTTGAGGGCGACTAGCGGGATTGATACGCAGTATTTT; CDR3aa: CASSLRATSGIDTQYF; v_gene: TRBV5-8; abundance: NA; j_gene: TRBJ2-3; d_gene: TRBD2
CDR3nt: TGTGCCAGCAGTTCCCCTGGGACTACAGCGCTGTTTTTT; CDR3aa: CASSSPGTTALFF; v_gene: TRBV28; abundance: NA; j_gene: TRBJ2-2; d_gene: TRBD2
CDR3nt: TGCAGCGTTGCCCAACACCTAGCCTACGAGCAGTACTTC; CDR3aa: CSVAQHLAYEQYF; v_gene: TRBV29-1; abundance: NA; j_gene: TRBJ2-7; d_gene: NA